The next 31 T cell receptor beta chains were all read from a single sample in a study of blood T cell repertoires in COVID-19. The method was immunoSEQ multiplex PCR; TCRdb's version includes in-frame clones alone and lacks a portion of them. This sample has 210,000 or so clones, with around 80% found just once. Material for sequencing was PBMCs or T cells enriched from blood (not recorded which). The source is a woman aged 35 to 49 with acute COVID-19.

V usage is TRBV28 and J usage is TRBJ1-2; weak D call: TRBD1 (6 bases). V dropped 4 bases and J dropped 6 bases, with 12 bases sitting between them. The CDR3 sequence is 13 residues long. CDR1 MDHEN and CDR2 SYDVKM come from the germline V gene. The CDR3 DNA reads as TGTGCCAGCAGTTCCTGGACAGATGATGGCTACACCTTC. Encoded protein: CASSSWTDDGYTF.

This clone was recorded a few times. V usage is TRBV6-5 and J usage is TRBJ1-1; TRBD1 agrees at 8 bases. V shed 4 bases, J shed 8 bases, and the junction held 3 bases outside the gene matches. Germline V gene lookup returns CDR1 MNHEY and CDR2 SVGAGI. This CDR3 spans 12 amino acids. The DNA for the CDR3 is TGTGCCAGCAGTTCTACAGGGGGGGAAGCTTTCTTT. This sequence encodes CASSSTGGEAFF.

This chain links TRBV2 with TRBJ1-6; the match to TRBD1 covers 10 bases. CDR3 length equals 13 residues. The germline V gene has CDR1 SNHLY and CDR2 FYNNEI. Germline trimming cut 8 bases from V and 7 bases from J; bases unmatched to any gene: 2. In DNA form, the CDR3 reads TGTGCCAGCGCGGACAGGGGGAATTCACCCCTCCACTTT. Amino acid sequence: CASADRGNSPLHF.

This clone came up once. The J gene is TRBJ2-3, the V gene TRBV5-5; 9 nucleotides align to TRBD1. The ends lost 4 bases at V and 1 base at J; junction bases unmatched: 7. The CDR3 has 16 residues. From germline, CDR1 is SGHKS and CDR2 YYEKEE (reference sequence). CDR3 in amino acids: CASSLLDRGGTDTQYF. Written as DNA, the CDR3 is TGTGCCAGCAGCCTCCTGGACAGGGGAGGCACAGATACGCAGTATTTT. The full variable domain, with the rest looked up from reference TRBV5-5 and TRBJ2-3, is DAGVTQSPTHLIKTRGQQVTLRCSPISGHKSVSWYQQVLGQGPQFIFQYYEKEERGRGNFPDRFSARQFPNYSSELNVNALLLGDSALYLCASSLLDRGGTDTQYFGPGTRLTVL.

This chain links TRBV28 with TRBJ1-4, with D possibly matching TRBD1 (5 bases). CDR3 size: 17 residues. Germline assignment: CDR1 MDHEN and CDR2 SYDVKM. Trimming pared 5 bases from V and 0 bases from J, leaving 16 bases between. The CDR3 DNA follows: TGTGCCAGCAGTGACCCGGGCAGGGCGACAACTAATGAAAAACTGTTTTTT. Translation: CASSDPGRATTNEKLFF.

This clone appeared once. The chain couples TRBV7-8 to TRBJ1-1, with D possibly being TRBD1 (6 bases). This CDR3 region has 17 residues. V was cut by 1 base and J by 4 bases, with 19 bases left in between. Germline CDR1 reads SGHVS; CDR2 reads FQNEAQ. CDR3: CASSLERDIKGSTEAFF. DNA of the CDR3: TGTGCCAGCAGCTTAGAGAGGGACATAAAAGGGAGCACTGAAGCTTTCTTT.

The rearrangement joins TRBV2 to TRBJ1-5; tentatively, D is TRBD1 (6 bases). Trimming removed 7 bases at V and 7 bases at J, with 17 bases between. CDR1 is SNHLY, CDR2 FYNNEI, per germline. The CDR3 has 14 amino acids. CDR3 sequence: CASTIGGGRQPQHF. The DNA for the CDR3 is TGTGCCAGCACCATAGGGGGGGGGCGGCAGCCCCAGCATTTT.

CDR3 nucleotide sequence: TGTGCCAGCAGTTTATCGGGGCGGGGGGTCCAAGAGACCCAGTACTTC. Residues: CASSLSGRGVQETQYF. This rearrangement joins TRBV27 to TRBJ2-5, with 8 bases lining up with TRBD2. The CDR3 has 16 amino acids. J gave up 1 base and V 0 bases, and 4 bases lay outside the gene matches. CDR1 and CDR2 (germline): MNHEY, SMNVEV (reference sequence).

V usage is TRBV10-3 and J usage is TRBJ2-7, with a possible D match to TRBD1 (6 bases). V gave up 4 bases and J gave up 0 bases, with 19 bases separating them. The CDR3 covers 17 residues. Germline CDR1 and CDR2: ENHRY and SYGVKD. CDR3 sequence (DNA): TGTGCCATCAGTGCAGGTGTGGGGGCAGGGAGCTCCTACGAGCAGTACTTC. Amino acids: CAISAGVGAGSSYEQYF.

V gene TRBV27 combines with J gene TRBJ1-2; no clear D. V was shortened by 5 bases and J by 6 bases, with 19 bases between the two germline ends. This CDR3 comprises 15 residues. Per the germline V gene, CDR1 is MNHEY and CDR2 is SMNVEV (reference sequence). The CDR3 DNA follows: TGTGCCAGCAGTGATCAAGAAGTCGGTGGTCATGGCTACACCTTC. Encoded protein: CASSDQEVGGHGYTF.

This clone was detected once. This chain uses TRBV6-2 or TRBV6-3 with TRBJ2-4; the match to TRBD2 covers 14 bases. This CDR3 comprises 17 residues. CDR1 is MNHEY, CDR2 SVGEGT, per germline. Trimming removed 0 bases from V and 7 bases from J; junction bases left unmatched: 5. DNA for the CDR3: TGTGCCAGCAGTTACTCGGGGACTAGCGGGAGCCGGAACATTCAGTACTTC. It specifies CASSYSGTSGSRNIQYF.

V and J are TRBV5-6 and TRBJ1-1; D is ambiguous. The CDR3 has 15 residues. Per the germline V gene, CDR1 is SGHDT and CDR2 is YYEEEE. Trimming took 4 bases from V and 1 from J, leaving 14 bases between them. The CDR3 DNA follows: TGTGCCAGCAGCACTTTGTCGGAGTGGAACACTGAAGCTTTCTTT. This codes for CASSTLSEWNTEAFF.

This chain connects TRBV2 to TRBJ1-1, with 7 positions matching TRBD1. The CDR3 extends over 14 amino acids. Germline V gene data show CDR1 as SNHLY and CDR2 as FYNNEI. J gave up 4 bases and V 4 bases, and 6 bases lay outside the gene matches. The CDR3 DNA reads as TGTGCCAGCAGTGTAGAAGGGGGCGGCACTGAAGCTTTCTTT. The encoded protein is CASSVEGGGTEAFF.

The chain employs TRBV27 and TRBJ1-1; 7 positions match TRBD1. The CDR3 covers 14 residues. From germline, CDR1 is MNHEY and CDR2 SMNVEV (reference sequence). J gave up 1 base and V 5 bases, and 4 bases lay outside the gene matches. The CDR3 loop is CASSPGQKNTEAFF. The CDR3 DNA follows: TGTGCCAGCAGTCCGGGACAGAAGAACACTGAAGCTTTCTTT.

The genes are TRBV7-9 and TRBJ1-6, with TRBD1 matching over 7 bases. The CDR3 consists of 15 residues. Germline CDR1 reads SEHNR; CDR2 reads FQNEAQ (reference sequence). J lost 7 bases, V lost 6 bases, and 9 bases had no gene match. In DNA form, the CDR3 reads TGTGCCAGCAGGGCCCCGGGACAGCTCAATTCACCCCTCCACTTT. This encodes CASRAPGQLNSPLHF. Full variable domain (missing parts from reference TRBV7-9 and TRBJ1-6): DTGVSQNPRHKITKRGQNVTFRCDPISEHNRLYWYRQTLGQGPEFLTYFQNEAQLEKSRLLSDRFSAERPKGSFSTLEIQRTEQGDSAMYLCASRAPGQLNSPLHFGNGTRLTVT.

The rearrangement uses TRBV19 and TRBJ2-5, with TRBD1 identical over 9 bases. The CDR3 runs to 16 residues. V trimming: 1 base; J trimming: 5 bases; junction bases outside the gene matches: 8. The germline gives CDR1 LNHDA, CDR2 SQIVND (reference sequence). CDR3 nucleotides: TGTGCCAGTAGTATAGGGGCAGGACAGGGGCGGGAGACCCAGTACTTC. The encoded protein is CASSIGAGQGRETQYF.

This chain links TRBV7-9 with TRBJ1-2; D is possibly TRBD1 (5 bases). This CDR3 spans 16 amino acids. V dropped 7 bases and J dropped 6 bases, with 24 bases sitting between them. The V gene's germline CDR1 is SEHNR and CDR2 FQNEAQ (reference sequence). The CDR3 region is CASIRDSIVTYDGYTF. CDR3 bases: TGTGCCAGCATTCGAGACAGTATAGTTACGTACGATGGCTACACCTTC.

This clone was recorded once. The chain uses TRBV12-3 or TRBV12-4 and TRBJ2-4; a possible D gene is TRBD2 (5 bases). V shed 3 bases and J shed 9 bases, with 12 bases lying between them. The CDR3 consists of 13 residues. The CDR3 region is CASSLGWGVIQYF. The CDR3 nucleotides are TGTGCCAGCAGTTTGGGTTGGGGAGTCATTCAGTACTTC.

CDR3 coding DNA: TGTGCCAGCAGTTACGGCTTAGACAGGGCGGACTATGGCTACACCTTC. This codes for CASSYGLDRADYGYTF. The V call is TRBV6-5, the J call TRBJ1-2; 7 nucleotides match TRBD1. Germline V gene data show CDR1 as MNHEY and CDR2 as SVGAGI. After removal of 2 bases from V and 3 bases from J, the junction contained 9 bases not matched to a gene. The CDR3 runs 16 residues.

J is TRBJ1-2 and V is TRBV28; maybe TRBD1 (5 bases). The CDR3 spans 15 residues. Germline assignment: CDR1 MDHEN and CDR2 SYDVKM. V gave up 7 bases and J gave up 2 bases, with 17 bases separating them. The CDR3 nucleotides read TGTGCCAGCACCAGGGCGGGACGGCGAAACTATGGCTACACCTTC. Its protein product is CASTRAGRRNYGYTF.

This clone was detected a few times. The chain couples TRBV7-2 to TRBJ1-4; the D is unclear. The V gene's germline CDR1 is SGHTA and CDR2 FQGNSA. V was cut by 5 bases and J by 8 bases, with 15 bases left in between. This CDR3 region has 14 residues. This CDR3 reads CASSIQTTGEKLFF. CDR3 sequence (DNA): TGTGCCAGCAGCATACAGACGACGGGGGAAAAACTGTTTTTT.

This clone was detected only a few times. This chain connects TRBV6-2 or TRBV6-3 to TRBJ2-7, with D possibly being TRBD1 (6 bases). V was cut by 4 bases and J by 11 bases, with 15 bases left in between. Germline values: CDR1 MNHEY, CDR2 SVGEGT. This CDR3 spans 12 amino acids. CDR3: CASSSRGAGEYF. CDR3 DNA sequence: TGTGCCAGCAGTTCCAGAGGAGCAGGGGAGTACTTC.

The chain uses TRBV5-6 and TRBJ2-7, with unresolved D. The V gene's germline CDR1 is SGHDT and CDR2 YYEEEE. This CDR3 region has 14 residues. V dropped 3 bases and J dropped 10 bases, with 20 bases sitting between them. The CDR3 sequence is CASSSSLDAAAQYF. The DNA of the CDR3 is TGTGCCAGCAGCTCCTCCCTTGATGCCGCGGCCCAGTACTTC. The complete variable domain, with remaining parts taken from reference TRBV5-6 and TRBJ2-7, reads DAGVTQSPTHLIKTRGQQVTLRCSPKSGHDTVSWYQQALGQGPQFIFQYYEEEERQRGNFPDRFSGHQFPNYSSELNVNALLLGDSALYLCASSSSLDAAAQYFGPGTRLTVT.

The chain combines TRBV4-1 with TRBJ2-3, with D tentatively TRBD1 (7 bases). The V end lost 4 bases, the J end lost 6 bases, and 14 bases lay between the germline ends. The germline gives CDR1 MGHRA, CDR2 YSYEKL. This CDR3 spans 14 amino acids. CDR3 nucleotides: TGCGCCAGCAGCCTAGGAGGGGGCTTGGATACGCAGTATTTT. Residues: CASSLGGGLDTQYF.

This chain links TRBV2 with TRBJ1-2, with a weak D call TRBD1 (6 bases). Germline lookup yields CDR1 SNHLY and CDR2 FYNNEI. V shed 2 bases and J shed 4 bases, with 14 bases lying between them. The CDR3 consists of 15 residues. CDR3 nucleotides: TGTGCCAGCAGTGAAACTCAGGGGCCCGCCTATGGCTACACCTTC. Residues: CASSETQGPAYGYTF.

The chain has TRBV5-4 and TRBJ2-5; 7 nucleotides match TRBD1. V shed 4 bases and J 3 bases; nucleotides not matched to a gene: 9. The CDR3 consists of 15 residues. CDR1 and CDR2 from the germline V gene are SGHNT and YYREEE (reference sequence). The CDR3: CASSTQNTGEETQYF. Here the CDR3 DNA reads TGTGCCAGCAGCACACAAAATACAGGGGAAGAGACCCAGTACTTC.

This rearrangement joins TRBV10-2 to TRBJ1-2, with no clear D. CDR1 and CDR2 from the germline V gene are WSHSY and SAAADI. The V and J ends lost 6 bases and 5 bases respectively, with 16 bases between them. The CDR3 has 14 amino acids. The CDR3 loop reads CASRAREPSYGYTF. CDR3 nucleotides: TGCGCCAGCAGGGCCCGGGAGCCTTCGTATGGCTACACCTTC.

The chain links TRBV19 to TRBJ1-5; D perhaps matches TRBD1 (5 bases). Deletions cut 6 bases from V and 0 bases from J, with 15 bases between. Germline V lookup: CDR1 LNHDA, CDR2 SQIVND (reference sequence). CDR3 length: 16 residues. The CDR3 DNA sequence: TGTGCCAGTAGGCCGTACGACAGTTATAGCAATCAGCCCCAGCATTTT. As protein: CASRPYDSYSNQPQHF.

The chain joins TRBV7-9 to TRBJ1-2; no clear D gene. The CDR3 is 14 amino acids. Per the germline V gene, CDR1 is SEHNR and CDR2 is FQNEAQ (reference sequence). V lost 5 bases and J 2 bases, leaving 12 bases between the germline ends. DNA for the CDR3: TGTGCCAGCAGCAAAGCGGGCAAGAACTATGGCTACACCTTC. Translation: CASSKAGKNYGYTF.

This chain joins TRBV18 and TRBJ2-5; 9 positions agree with TRBD1. The junction had 8 bases not matched to a gene; V was cut back by 3 bases and J by 3 bases. CDR1 and CDR2 (germline): KGHSH, LQKENI. The CDR3 spans 16 residues. The CDR3 region has the DNA TGTGCCAGCTCACCCTCGACAGGGGGTGTGGAAGAGACCCAGTACTTC. Translated: CASSPSTGGVEETQYF.

This rearrangement joins TRBV5-5 to TRBJ2-7; D may be TRBD1 (6 bases). CDR1 and CDR2 from the germline V gene are SGHKS and YYEKEE (reference sequence). V gave up 4 bases and J gave up 3 bases, with 11 bases separating them. This CDR3 has 13 amino acids. CDR3 sequence reads: CASSLTGYYEQYF. CDR3 sequence (DNA): TGTGCCAGCAGCCTGACAGGATACTACGAGCAGTACTTC.